This T cell receptor beta chain is drawn from a study of siplizumab effects on memory and regulatory T cells (dated by TCRdb to between 2018 and 2021). Background on the whole study: The study examined how the anti-CD2 antibody siplizumab affects alloreactive T-cell subsets in allogeneic mixed lymphocyte reactions built from human PBMCs. Paper-wide results and their limitations: No functional confirmation was obtained for the suppressive function of proliferating Tregs from siplizumab cultures. A naive or memory phenotype could not be assigned to roughly 75-95% of proliferating CD4+ or CD8+ clones. The cumulative frequency of alloreactive sequences traceable to unstimulated CD4+ memory T cells was significantly reduced by siplizumab. In reactions with siplizumab, an average of approximately 69% of mappable alloreactive CD4+ clones were Treg-derived, compared with roughly 26% in control reactions. Greater diversity appeared to be present in unstimulated naive T cells than in memory T cells, and a substantial contribution to the alloresponse seemed to be made by naive cells. Sequences below about 10^-5 frequency were poorly captured, so only a minor fraction of alloreactive clones could be mapped to unstimulated subsets.

Sorted unstimulated T cells and proliferating T cells recovered from mixed lymphocyte reactions were subjected to TCRbeta CDR3 sequencing. Fresh whole blood from approximately 11 HLA-typed healthy donors served as the source for isolating PBMCs. Receptors were amplified or captured by the immunoSEQ multiplex PCR assay. The deep sequencing platform assayed approximately 10^5 TCR templates per sample. Genomic DNA extracted from sorted T cells was the material used for TCRbeta CDR3 sequencing. Per the original workflow: The R programming language was used for clonal analysis of the TCRbeta CDR3 data. Alloreactive CD4+ and CD8+ clones were identified by comparing unstimulated samples to CFSE-low samples taken after the reaction. By matching sequences to the repertoires of sorted unstimulated Treg and non-Treg cells, each alloreactive CD4+ clone was assigned a regulatory or non-regulatory origin. The clones in this table, taken by TCRdb from immuneACCESS, are in-frame only. Not every clone is retained; where verified, under half of the shortfall comes from an unresolved V gene, and the cause of the rest is unknown. The V and J calls and clone size are taken from that table; D and trimming were inferred from the DNA. This sample has over 60,000 clones in its table, and 91% of those were observed once. Of the sample, roughly 29% is held by the ten largest clones.

This clone was picked up one time. The antigen it binds to is not known. No much larger clone is present one base from it, and per-base qualities are unavailable. Material for sequencing was CD8+ T cells sorted from blood. The TCR sequence derives from a human donor in good health.

CDR3 sequence: CASSPDNEQFF. The DNA sequence is as follows: TGTGCCAGCTCACCAGACAATGAGCAGTTCTTC. Here the chain combines TRBV18 and TRBJ2-1, with the D gene too uncertain to name. Sequences KGHSH (CDR1) and LQKENI (CDR2) are obtained from the germline V gene. Its CDR3 holds 11 amino acids, cysteine through phenylalanine. The sequence is cut down to CDR3 DNA, 33 bases in frame from base 1. The germline ends are 1 base apart after V is trimmed by 2 bases and J by 5 bases. Outside the CDR3, residues come from the reference TRBV18 and TRBJ2-1 proteins, so the full variable domain is: NAGVMQNPRHLVRRRGQEARLRCSPMKGHSHVYWYRQLPEEGLKFMVYLQKENIIDESGMPKERFSAEFPKEGPSILRIQQVVRGDSAAYFCASSPDNEQFFGPGTRLTVL.